Shown below are 26 T cell receptor beta chains from a single sample sequenced in a study of T cells in Graves' hyperthyroidism and ophthalmopathy. TCR beta CDR3 regions were amplified from RNA. The study used the HTBI primer set for a first-round RT-PCR of the TCR CDR3. TCRdb re-analysed the multiplex PCR reads in MiXCR, keeping a single row per CDR3 protein. Of roughly 500,000 distinct CDR3 sequences listed, 46% were seen once; the top ten hold roughly 45%. Material for sequencing was peripheral blood or thyroid tissue (not recorded which). The receptors come from an adult woman with Graves' disease, either hyperthyroidism or ophthalmopathy (not recorded which).

Concerning this clonotype itself: This could be a read error, since a much larger clone is one nucleotide away. V usage is TRBV4-1 and J usage is TRBJ2-7; maybe TRBD1 (5 bases). The CDR3 has 13 residues. V lost 5 bases, J lost 5 bases, and 13 bases lay in between. Germline V gene lookup returns CDR1 MGHRA and CDR2 YSYEKL. CDR3 sequence: CASSTYMGHEQYF. CDR3 nucleotide sequence: TGCGCCAGCAGCACCTACATGGGGCACGAGCAGTACTTC.

The chain couples TRBV12-3 or TRBV12-4 to TRBJ1-2, with 8 nucleotides matching TRBD1. V lost 0 bases and J lost 5; bases outside the gene matches: 11. CDR3 length: 17 residues. The CDR3 DNA follows: TGTGCCAGCAGTTTAGCGACTTACGAGACAGGGGTATATGGCTACACCTTC. As protein: CASSLATYETGVYGYTF.

This sequence joins TRBV10-3 and TRBJ1-4; 8 positions match TRBD1. V trimming: 8 bases; J trimming: 0 bases; junction bases outside the gene matches: 2. Germline values: CDR1 ENHRY, CDR2 SYGVKD. This CDR3 has 14 amino acids. Here the CDR3 reads CAIGQGATNEKLFF. The CDR3 DNA is TGTGCCATCGGACAGGGTGCAACTAATGAAAAACTGTTTTTT.

In this sample, this clonotype turned up a few times. This chain uses TRBV6-2 or TRBV6-3 with TRBJ1-5; the D gene is possibly TRBD1 (6 bases). This CDR3 contains 16 residues. Germline V gene sequence: CDR1 MNHEY, CDR2 SVGEGT. The V gene lost 0 bases and the J gene lost 5 bases, with 14 bases spanning the gap. CDR3 nucleotides: TGTGCCAGCAGTTACTCGCGGGGGCGAGAGGATCAGCCCCAGCATTTT. Translated, it gives CASSYSRGREDQPQHF.

This rearrangement joins TRBV7-8 to TRBJ2-7; TRBD1 is a possible D gene (6 bases). CDR1 is SGHVS and CDR2 is FQNEAQ in the germline V gene. V lost 1 base and J 3 bases, leaving 16 bases between the germline ends. The length of the CDR3 is 16 residues. CDR3 sequence: CASSLVWRQANYEQYF. The DNA for the CDR3 is TGTGCCAGCAGCTTAGTTTGGAGACAGGCAAACTACGAGCAGTACTTC.

This clonotype occurred many times. This rearrangement joins TRBV29-1 to TRBJ2-7; D gene ambiguous. Trimming took 3 bases from V and 6 from J, leaving 9 bases between them. Germline lookup yields CDR1 SQVTM and CDR2 ANQGSEA. The CDR3 loop spans 11 amino acids. The CDR3: CSVEGTGEQYF. CDR3 in DNA: TGCAGCGTTGAGGGAACCGGCGAGCAGTACTTC.

Turning to this clonotype: This CDR3 fails to terminate in the conserved phenylalanine or tryptophan, so it likely reflects a read error. The J gene is TRBJ1-1, the V gene TRBV20-1; no firm D call. This CDR3 is 13 amino acids long. The V gene lost 6 bases and the J gene lost 3 bases, with 14 bases spanning the gap. The V gene's germline CDR1 is DFQATT and CDR2 SNEGSKA (reference sequence). CDR3 DNA sequence: TGCAGTGCGTCCGCAGGATTGGACACTGAAGCTTTCTCT. Amino acid sequence: CSASAGLDTEAFS.

V gene TRBV7-9 combines with J gene TRBJ2-2; D is unresolved. V was trimmed by 5 bases and J by 9 bases, leaving 10 bases between them. The V gene's germline CDR1 is SEHNR and CDR2 FQNEAQ (reference sequence). This CDR3 is built from 12 residues. As DNA, the CDR3 is TGTGCCAGCAGCGCCCAAAGGTGGGAGCTGTTTTTT. Its protein is CASSAQRWELFF.

The chain links TRBV19 to TRBJ2-2, with 7 bases fitting TRBD2. The CDR3 is 15 residues long. The V segment lost 3 bases and the J segment 2 bases; nucleotides outside the gene matches: 3. Germline-derived CDR1 and CDR2 are LNHDA and SQIVND (reference sequence). The CDR3 protein is CASSMLAANTGELFF. The CDR3 DNA reads TGTGCCAGTAGTATGCTAGCGGCAAACACCGGGGAGCTGTTTTTT. Combining the CDR3 with reference TRBV19 and TRBJ2-2 gives the whole variable domain DGGITQSPKYLFRKEGQNVTLSCEQNLNHDAMYWYRQDPGQGLRLIYYSQIVNDFQKGDIAEGYSVSREKKESFPLTVTSAQKNPTAFYLCASSMLAANTGELFFGEGSRLTVL.

This clonotype was detected only once. No conserved phenylalanine or tryptophan is present at the end of the CDR3, so a read error is the likely explanation. Because the CDR3's place on the DNA is in doubt, the DNA is left out and the CDR3 is given as listed by TCRdb. This chain links TRBV9 with TRBJ1-4; the table's D call TRBD1 went unverified against the DNA. Germline-derived CDR1 and CDR2 are SGDLS and YYNGEE. The CDR3 is 8 residues long, counting both termini. The CDR3 here is CASSGGTG.

Points on this clonotype: A much larger clone is a single base away; this may be a read error. This CDR3 reads CAISEQGAGYTIYF. The CDR3 DNA sequence: TGTGCCATCAGTGAACAGGGGGCTGGGTACACCATATATTTT. The chain has TRBV10-3 and TRBJ1-3; 9 nucleotides match TRBD1. Germline CDR1 and CDR2: ENHRY and SYGVKD. The CDR3 totals 14 residues. The junction had 5 bases not matched to a gene; V was cut back by 3 bases and J by 8 bases.

This chain uses TRBV9 with TRBJ1-2; a possible D gene is TRBD1 (6 bases). The V end lost 7 bases, the J end lost 10 bases, and 23 bases lay between the germline ends. CDR3 size: 14 residues. CDR1 SGDLS and CDR2 YYNGEE come from the germline V gene. In DNA, the CDR3 is TGTGCCAGCGGCAACCACAGAGGACAGATTTACTACACCTTC. The encoded protein is CASGNHRGQIYYTF.

The chain uses TRBV29-1 and TRBJ2-5, with TRBD1 identical over 8 bases. Trimming cost V 1 base and J 5 bases; bases outside gene matches: 9. Germline V CDR1 and CDR2: SQVTM, ANQGSEA. The CDR3 has 15 amino acids. The CDR3 DNA follows: TGCAGCGTTGAAGCAGGGAACAGGGGGTACGAGACCCAGTACTTC. Its protein product is CSVEAGNRGYETQYF.

This clonotype occurred many times. This sequence joins TRBV19 and TRBJ2-5, with D unclear. The CDR3 runs to 11 residues. Trimming cost V 7 bases and J 0 bases, with 3 bases left between them. CDR1 and CDR2 (germline): LNHDA, SQIVND (reference sequence). The CDR3 DNA sequence: TGTGCCAGTAAAAACCAAGAGACCCAGTACTTC. Protein product: CASKNQETQYF.

Here the CDR3 reads CAISDPSGNEKLFF. DNA of the CDR3: TGTGCCATCAGTGATCCGAGCGGGAATGAAAAACTGTTTTTT. The J gene is TRBJ1-4, the V gene TRBV10-3; D uncertain. The ends were cut back, 3 bases at V and 5 bases at J, with 10 bases in the middle. Germline V gene sequence: CDR1 ENHRY, CDR2 SYGVKD. The CDR3 spans 14 residues.

This clonotype was counted only a few times. Its ends do not fully match the called genes, so a read error is possible. This chain joins TRBV7-8 and TRBJ2-7; perhaps TRBD1 as D (6 bases). The CDR3 runs 15 residues. Germline lookup yields CDR1 SGHVS and CDR2 FQNEAQ. The CDR3 reads CASSQDTGQSYEQYF. CDR3 nucleotides: TGCGCCAGCAGCCAAGATACGGGACAATCCTACGAGCAGTACTTC.

The chain uses TRBV19 and TRBJ2-6; 8 bases are a match to TRBD1. The CDR3 contains 20 residues. Germline trimming cut 6 bases from V and 0 bases from J; bases unmatched to any gene: 16. Germline V CDR1 and CDR2: LNHDA, SQIVND (reference sequence). CDR3 nucleotides: TGTGCCAGTAGCACCGGTTCCAGGGGGCCCACCGGCTCTGGGGCCAACGTCCTGACTTTC. Its translation is CASSTGSRGPTGSGANVLTF.

The rearrangement links TRBV6-5 to TRBJ1-6, with 10 bases aligning to TRBD1. CDR1 and CDR2 from the germline V gene are MNHEY and SVGAGI. CDR3 length: 17 residues. V shed 4 bases, J shed 8 bases, and the junction held 11 bases outside the gene matches. CDR3 DNA sequence: TGTGCCAGCAGTTTAGTTGGGACAGGGGTTTTTGATTCACCCCTCCACTTT. Its protein product is CASSLVGTGVFDSPLHF.

This clonotype has a count of ten or more. The chain uses TRBV12-3 or TRBV12-4 and TRBJ1-1; TRBD1 might be the D (6 bases). The CDR3 totals 15 residues. V lost 3 bases, J lost 4 bases, and 15 bases lay in between. CDR3 residues: CASSLGGALFTEAFF. For the CDR3, the DNA is TGTGCCAGCAGTTTGGGGGGGGCCCTTTTCACTGAAGCTTTCTTT.

This clonotype has at least ten counts. The chain is built from TRBV2 and TRBJ1-1; D is undetermined. Trimming removed 2 bases at V and 0 bases at J, with 13 bases between. The V gene's germline CDR1 is SNHLY and CDR2 FYNNEI. This CDR3 is built from 16 residues. The CDR3 here is CASSEMEGWVNTEAFF. In nucleotides, the CDR3 is TGTGCCAGCAGTGAAATGGAGGGTTGGGTGAACACTGAAGCTTTCTTT.

This clonotype has ten or more counts. The rearrangement links TRBV7-8 to TRBJ2-7; 10 bases agree with TRBD1. This CDR3 is 15 amino acids long. J gave up 2 bases and V 2 bases, and 3 bases lay outside the gene matches. Germline V gene sequence: CDR1 SGHVS, CDR2 FQNEAQ. In DNA, the CDR3 is TGTGCCAGCAGCTTATTGGGACAGGGGCCCTACGAGCAGTACTTC. Its translation: CASSLLGQGPYEQYF.

This clonotype was seen many times. This chain uses TRBV4-1 with TRBJ1-1; D unclear. Germline V gene lookup returns CDR1 MGHRA and CDR2 YSYEKL. The CDR3 is made up of 11 amino acids. The V end was cut by 6 bases, the J end by 10 bases, with 12 bases between. The CDR3 nucleotides are TGCGCCAGCAGAGAAGAGAGGTCAGCTTTCTTT. It encodes CASREERSAFF.

This clonotype has a count of ten or more. The rearrangement uses TRBV29-1 and TRBJ2-2, with TRBD2 matching over 10 bases. The CDR3 contains 15 residues. The germline V gene encodes CDR1 SQVTM and CDR2 ANQGSEA. Trimming at V came to 3 bases and at J to 2 bases, leaving 3 bases not matched to a gene. CDR3 coding DNA: TGCAGCGTTGAGTCTAGCGGGAGAAACACCGGGGAGCTGTTTTTT. Amino acid sequence: CSVESSGRNTGELFF.

This clonotype was seen repeatedly, ten times or more. The rearrangement joins TRBV19 to TRBJ1-1; possibly TRBD1 for D (5 bases). CDR1 and CDR2 from the germline V gene are LNHDA and SQIVND (reference sequence). The CDR3 totals 14 residues. The V and J ends lost 3 bases and 6 bases respectively, with 14 bases between them. This CDR3 is CASSMMTWGSEAFF. CDR3 DNA sequence: TGTGCCAGTAGTATGATGACGTGGGGCTCTGAAGCTTTCTTT.

This clonotype has more than one count but fewer than ten. The CDR3 sequence: CASRERGGAETQYF. The CDR3 DNA follows: TGTGCCAGCAGGGAGCGGGGGGGCGCGGAGACCCAGTACTTC. This rearrangement joins TRBV7-2 to TRBJ2-5; TRBD2 matches at 10 bases. Germline CDR1 and CDR2: SGHTA and FQGNSA. There are 14 residues in the CDR3. Trimming removed 6 bases from V and 5 bases from J; junction bases left unmatched: 6. Looking up the rest from reference TRBV7-2 and TRBJ2-5 gives the full variable domain: GAGVSQSPSNKVTEKGKDVELRCDPISGHTALYWYRQSLGQGLEFLIYFQGNSAPDKSGLPSDRFSAERTGGSVSTLTIQRTQQEDSAVYLCASRERGGAETQYFGPGTRLLVL.

The rearrangement uses TRBV3-1 and TRBJ1-2, with 8 bases lining up with TRBD1. V dropped 2 bases and J dropped 7; count of bases not matched to a gene: 9. The germline CDR1 and CDR2 sequences are LGHDT and YNNKEL (reference sequence). This CDR3 has 15 residues. The chain's CDR3 is CASSQQGAQSFGYTF. For the CDR3, the DNA is TGTGCCAGCAGCCAACAGGGGGCGCAATCGTTTGGCTACACCTTC.